This T cell receptor (beta chain) was observed in a study of control samples from healthy donors and cancer patients. TCRdb's table, derived via immunoSEQ multiplex PCR, lists solely in-frame clones and lacks some. This table has 65,000 to 90,000 clones, around 87% appearing once. Trimming shortened V by 4 bases and J by 10 bases, and 14 bases separated the two germline ends. Germline V gene sequence: CDR1 SGHTA, CDR2 FQGTGA. There are 13 residues in the CDR3. The TCR was taken from a man aged 50-60 years in good health. The chain recombines TRBV7-3 with TRBJ2-1; D is ambiguous. The sequencing sample was made of blood. For the CDR3, the DNA is TGTGCCAGCAGCTCCACCCGGACCGGGGAGCAGTTCTTC. Protein product: CASSSTRTGEQFF.